A selection of T cell receptor beta chains follows, all from one sample in a study of T cells after yellow fever vaccination. Using its own MiXCR run on the 5' RACE reads, TCRdb lists one record per CDR3 protein. Of around 500,000 distinct CDR3 sequences listed, less than 25% are singletons. Material: PBMCs, obtained about 21 days after the first yellow fever vaccination. The source is a young man who received the YFV17D yellow fever vaccine. Both conserved end residues are part of each CDR3. Fields, in order: V gene, clone size, J gene, D gene, CDR3 protein, CDR3 DNA. D genes are given only for firm matches. Size tells how often a clone was seen (once, few, many) or the class of an expanded clone, and some rows leave it out.

v_gene: TRBV7-9; abundance: few; j_gene: TRBJ2-3; d_gene: TRBD2; CDR3aa: CASSTAVLAGGTDTQYF; CDR3nt: TGTGCCAGCAGCACGGCCGTCCTAGCGGGGGGAACAGATACGCAGTATTTT
v_gene: TRBV9; abundance: NA; j_gene: TRBJ2-3; d_gene: NA; CDR3aa: CASSVGSRVYTDTQYF; CDR3nt: TGTGCCAGCAGCGTAGGTAGTAGGGTCTATACAGATACGCAGTATTTT
v_gene: TRBV2; abundance: once; j_gene: TRBJ2-3; d_gene: TRBD1; CDR3aa: CASRQGAFRNTQYF; CDR3nt: TGTGCCAGCCGCCAGGGGGCTTTCAGGAATACGCAGTATTTT
v_gene: TRBV29-1; abundance: few; j_gene: TRBJ2-2; d_gene: NA; CDR3aa: CSVPQGISTGELFF; CDR3nt: TGCAGCGTCCCCCAGGGGATCAGCACCGGGGAGCTGTTTTTT
v_gene: TRBV5-4; abundance: NA; j_gene: TRBJ2-5; d_gene: TRBD2; CDR3aa: CASSALTSGNQETQYF; CDR3nt: TGTGCCAGCAGCGCGTTGACTAGCGGGAACCAAGAGACCCAGTACTTC
v_gene: TRBV6-4; abundance: NA; j_gene: TRBJ2-3; d_gene: NA; CDR3aa: CASSEGSRGTDTQYF; CDR3nt: TGTGCCAGCAGTGAAGGCAGCCGGGGGACAGATACGCAGTATTTT
v_gene: TRBV4-3; abundance: NA; j_gene: TRBJ1-2; d_gene: NA; CDR3aa: CASSQESRALYGYTF; CDR3nt: TGCGCCAGCAGCCAAGAGTCCAGGGCCCTCTATGGCTACACCTTC
v_gene: TRBV4-2; abundance: many; j_gene: TRBJ1-4; d_gene: NA; CDR3aa: CASSPQATNEKLFF; CDR3nt: TGTGCCAGCAGCCCCCAGGCAACTAATGAAAAACTGTTTTTT
v_gene: TRBV7-8; abundance: NA; j_gene: TRBJ1-5; d_gene: NA; CDR3aa: CASAGSYNQPQHF; CDR3nt: TGTGCCAGCGCAGGGTCCTACAATCAGCCCCAGCATTTT
v_gene: TRBV7-9; abundance: few; j_gene: TRBJ2-1; d_gene: TRBD1; CDR3aa: CASSSTPSTGYYEQFF; CDR3nt: TGTGCCAGCAGCTCTACACCATCGACAGGGTACTATGAGCAGTTCTTC
v_gene: TRBV20-1; abundance: NA; j_gene: TRBJ2-1; d_gene: NA; CDR3aa: CSARDRGVSEQFF; CDR3nt: TGCAGTGCTAGAGATCGCGGCGTCAGTGAGCAGTTCTTC
v_gene: TRBV18; abundance: few; j_gene: TRBJ1-5; d_gene: TRBD1; CDR3aa: CASSIGTVDSNQPQHF; CDR3nt: TGTGCCAGCTCCATAGGGACAGTAGATAGCAATCAGCCCCAGCATTTT
v_gene: TRBV6-2/TRBV6-3; abundance: few; j_gene: TRBJ2-1; d_gene: NA; CDR3aa: CASSSTSANEQFF; CDR3nt: TGTGCCAGCAGTTCAACATCGGCCAATGAGCAGTTCTTC
v_gene: TRBV12-3/TRBV12-4; abundance: few; j_gene: TRBJ1-6; d_gene: TRBD1; CDR3aa: CASSRQGAMESPLHF; CDR3nt: TGTGCCAGCAGTCGACAGGGGGCAATGGAATCACCCCTCCACTTT
v_gene: TRBV4-2; abundance: NA; j_gene: TRBJ2-1; d_gene: NA; CDR3aa: CASSQGMGSYNEQFF; CDR3nt: TGTGCCAGCAGCCAAGGTATGGGGTCCTACAATGAGCAGTTCTTC
v_gene: TRBV5-5; abundance: few; j_gene: TRBJ1-6; d_gene: NA; CDR3aa: CASSPLPRTPLHF; CDR3nt: TGTGCCAGCAGCCCCCTTCCCCGGACACCCCTCCACTTT
v_gene: TRBV9; abundance: NA; j_gene: TRBJ1-5; d_gene: TRBD1; CDR3aa: CASSMGGQGYQPQHF; CDR3nt: TGTGCCAGCAGCATGGGGGGACAGGGATATCAGCCCCAGCATTTT
v_gene: TRBV12-3/TRBV12-4; abundance: few; j_gene: TRBJ2-5; d_gene: TRBD1; CDR3aa: CASSRGTGYETQYF; CDR3nt: TGTGCCAGCAGTCGGGGGACAGGGTACGAGACCCAGTACTTC
v_gene: TRBV18; abundance: NA; j_gene: TRBJ2-2; d_gene: TRBD2; CDR3aa: CASSPNAAGDTGELFF; CDR3nt: TGTGCCAGCTCACCAAACGCAGCGGGGGACACCGGGGAGCTGTTTTTT
v_gene: TRBV11-2; abundance: NA; j_gene: TRBJ2-5; d_gene: TRBD2; CDR3aa: CASSSDRTSGGAETQYF; CDR3nt: TGTGCCAGCAGCTCAGACCGGACTAGCGGGGGGGCGGAGACCCAGTACTTC
v_gene: TRBV18; abundance: NA; j_gene: TRBJ2-1; d_gene: TRBD2; CDR3aa: CASSPFETSGVEQFF; CDR3nt: TGTGCCAGCTCACCTTTCGAGACTAGCGGGGTTGAGCAGTTCTTC
v_gene: TRBV20-1; abundance: NA; j_gene: TRBJ1-3; d_gene: NA; CDR3aa: CSARRQGTGNTIYF; CDR3nt: TGCAGTGCTAGACGGCAGGGGACTGGAAACACCATATATTTT
v_gene: TRBV7-9; abundance: few; j_gene: TRBJ1-2; d_gene: NA; CDR3aa: CASSLRYRGGYTF; CDR3nt: TGTGCCAGCAGCTTACGGTACCGCGGGGGCTACACCTTC
v_gene: TRBV9; abundance: NA; j_gene: TRBJ2-3; d_gene: NA; CDR3aa: CASSVLKEETDTQYF; CDR3nt: TGTGCCAGCAGCGTTCTTAAGGAGGAAACGGATACGCAGTATTTT
v_gene: TRBV29-1; abundance: many; j_gene: TRBJ1-2; d_gene: NA; CDR3aa: CSVQENYGYTF; CDR3nt: TGCAGCGTTCAGGAGAATTATGGCTACACCTTC
v_gene: TRBV19; abundance: NA; j_gene: TRBJ1-2; d_gene: NA; CDR3aa: CASSIERTGNYGYTF; CDR3nt: TGTGCCAGTAGTATCGAGCGGACGGGTAACTATGGCTACACCTTC
v_gene: TRBV5-1; abundance: NA; j_gene: TRBJ2-5; d_gene: TRBD2; CDR3aa: CASSLSSGGPRETQYF; CDR3nt: TGCGCCAGCAGCTTATCTAGCGGGGGGCCGAGGGAGACCCAGTACTTC
v_gene: TRBV27; abundance: few; j_gene: TRBJ2-2; d_gene: TRBD1; CDR3aa: CASTPRNRGVNTGELFF; CDR3nt: TGTGCCAGCACCCCTAGAAACAGGGGCGTAAACACCGGGGAGCTGTTTTTT
v_gene: TRBV20-1; abundance: NA; j_gene: TRBJ2-3; d_gene: TRBD2; CDR3aa: CSARDLAGLTDTQYF; CDR3nt: TGCAGTGCTAGAGATTTAGCGGGGCTCACAGATACGCAGTATTTT
v_gene: TRBV7-9; abundance: NA; j_gene: TRBJ1-4; d_gene: NA; CDR3aa: CASMGVPEGEKLFF; CDR3nt: TGTGCCAGCATGGGAGTTCCGGAGGGGGAAAAACTGTTTTTT
v_gene: TRBV5-1; abundance: NA; j_gene: TRBJ2-2; d_gene: NA; CDR3aa: CASSFPGLEYTGELFF; CDR3nt: TGCGCCAGCAGCTTTCCGGGATTGGAGTATACCGGGGAGCTGTTTTTT
v_gene: TRBV11-1; abundance: NA; j_gene: TRBJ2-1; d_gene: NA; CDR3aa: CASSPTNYRPWGDEQFF; CDR3nt: TGTGCCAGCAGCCCTACCAATTACAGGCCATGGGGGGATGAGCAGTTCTTC